The T cell receptor beta chain under discussion was sequenced for a study of regulatory T cells in long-lasting Graves disease. This clonotype was detected a few times. Time point specified: newly diagnosed GD, antithyroid drugs for less than 3 months. PBMCs were the source of the RNA used for TCR sequencing. Graves' disease diagnosis was established per American Thyroid Association guidelines. Assembly of TCR beta libraries relied on iRepertoire HTBI primers together with Arm-PCR of CDR3 regions. Each CDR3 protein gets one entry after TCRdb re-called the multiplex PCR reads with MiXCR. The table lists more than 350,000 distinct CDR3 sequences, approximately 15% of them singletons. V dropped 0 bases and J dropped 13 bases, with 15 bases sitting between them. This CDR3 contains 13 residues. CDR1 is DFQATT and CDR2 is SNEGSKA in the germline V gene (reference sequence). These records were also assigned to another study, of T cells in Graves' hyperthyroidism and ophthalmopathy.

This chain links TRBV20-1 with TRBJ1-4; no clear D. The specimen was peripheral blood mononuclear cells (PBMCs), collected at new diagnosis, from a patient treated with antithyroid drugs. This clonotype originated in a woman aged 30 to 39 with Graves disease. CDR3 sequence reads: CSARDGDYGRLFF. In DNA, the CDR3 is TGCAGTGCTAGAGATGGAGACTACGGACGACTGTTTTTT.